This T cell receptor beta chain appears in the sequencing data of a study of CD8+ T cells in alopecia areata. Trimming at V came to 11 bases and at J to 5 bases, leaving 14 bases not matched to a gene. The CDR3 is 17 amino acids. The treatment here: oral pan-JAK inhibitor, 5-10 mg twice daily. Following extraction, RNA underwent reverse transcription to cDNA, which served as the sequencing template. Profiled with immunoSEQ multiplex PCR; TCRdb holds only in-frame clones, not every one. Of approximately 280,000 clones listed, 55% to 75% are singletons. As concerns this clone: Antigen unknown.

Study results and caveats: Clarity of TCR sharing across patients fell short of that in mice, possibly HLA-related. Clonality exceeded that of normal scalp in lesional scalp, most notably in alopecia totalis/universalis. Among the top 100, expanded CD8+ clones, as well as scalp clonality, were significantly decreased by tofacitinib.

The material was CD4+ T cells sorted from blood, obtained at week 24, from a patient treated with tofacitinib. V usage is TRBV23-1 and J usage is TRBJ2-3; 15 bases align to TRBD2. TRBV23-1 qualifies as an ORF whose function is uncertain. The TCR originated in a human donor with alopecia areata. Here the CDR3 reads CAPTRTSGGAGGDTQYF. The CDR3 nucleotides are TGCGCCCCTACCCGGACTAGCGGGGGGGCCGGTGGAGATACGCAGTATTTT.